This T cell receptor (beta chain) was captured in a study of cytomegalovirus exposure and HLA in healthy donors. Remarks on this clone: Its antigen is unidentified.

The donors were in the 120-subject validation cohort; that cohort was separate from the approximately 670-subject first cohort. TCRdb keeps only in-frame clones here, not all; method: immunoSEQ multiplex PCR. The data hold about 150,000 clones, with approximately 89% observed a single time. Whole-study results and caveats: The authors enumerated some 160 TCR beta chains as linked to cytomegalovirus. CMV antigen specificity was confirmed in vitro for three CMV-associated chains.

The germline V and J ends were trimmed by 6 bases and 7 bases, with 24 bases remaining between them. Germline CDR1 and CDR2: SNHLY and FYNNEI. The CDR3 runs to 16 residues. V and J are TRBV2 and TRBJ1-2; D call uncertain. The sample was PBMCs. This clonotype was sampled from a man between 18 and 29 years old in good health and CMV-seronegative. In nucleotides, the CDR3 is TGTGCCAGCAGGAACCCCGACCCAGGTGAATATGGTGGCTACACCTTC. This codes for CASRNPDPGEYGGYTF.